This T cell receptor (beta chain) comes out of a study of blood T cell repertoires in COVID-19. At the level of the study: From the United States, Italy and Spain came samples of acute and convalescent COVID-19.

CDR3 length equals 15 residues. The junction had 12 bases not matched to a gene; V was cut back by 11 bases and J by 5 bases. Germline CDR1 and CDR2: ENHRY and SYGVKD. Clones were read by immunoSEQ multiplex PCR, and TCRdb kept only the in-frame ones, dropping some. This sample yields roughly 230,000 clones, of which 75% to 85% are seen a single time; around 5.9% belongs to the top ten. Sequenced: peripheral blood. The chain recombines TRBV10-3 with TRBJ1-6, with 7 nucleotides matching TRBD1. The sequence was collected from a human donor in a cohort sampled during active COVID-19. The CDR3 loop reads CAASSGQQDNSPLHF. CDR3 DNA: TGTGCCGCATCTTCGGGACAGCAGGATAATTCACCCCTCCACTTT.